This T cell receptor (beta chain) was retrieved from a study of vaccination effects on CD4 cells after COVID-19. Study-level background: Either the BNT162b2 or mRNA-1273 vaccine was given to participants in two doses.

Produced via immunoSEQ multiplex PCR; TCRdb's table is partial and in-frame only. The data contain 20,000 to 25,000 clones, approximately 64% of them singletons. V shed 2 bases and J 3 bases; nucleotides not matched to a gene: 12. This CDR3 region has 19 residues. CDR1 ENHRY and CDR2 SYGVKD come from the germline V gene. ViraFEST used viral peptide pools to expand antigen-specific CD4+ T cells before sequencing. Between days 10 and 11 of culture, CD4+ T cells were separated out. In the vaccine recipients, nucleocapsid antibodies were negative and there was no prior SARS-CoV-2 infection. For this clone: Its antigen is undetermined.

The sequence was obtained from a human donor who received a COVID-19 vaccine. The specimen comprised CD4+ T cells from PBMCs cultured with HCoV-OC43 spike peptides, sampled before COVID-19 vaccination. Stated subset: HCoV-OC43 spike overlapping peptide pool stimulation. This chain joins TRBV10-3 and TRBJ2-6; 8 bases match TRBD1. The CDR3 sequence is CAISEASRQGSFGANVLTF. CDR3 nucleotides: TGTGCCATCAGTGAGGCCAGCCGACAGGGGAGTTTTGGGGCCAACGTCCTGACTTTC.